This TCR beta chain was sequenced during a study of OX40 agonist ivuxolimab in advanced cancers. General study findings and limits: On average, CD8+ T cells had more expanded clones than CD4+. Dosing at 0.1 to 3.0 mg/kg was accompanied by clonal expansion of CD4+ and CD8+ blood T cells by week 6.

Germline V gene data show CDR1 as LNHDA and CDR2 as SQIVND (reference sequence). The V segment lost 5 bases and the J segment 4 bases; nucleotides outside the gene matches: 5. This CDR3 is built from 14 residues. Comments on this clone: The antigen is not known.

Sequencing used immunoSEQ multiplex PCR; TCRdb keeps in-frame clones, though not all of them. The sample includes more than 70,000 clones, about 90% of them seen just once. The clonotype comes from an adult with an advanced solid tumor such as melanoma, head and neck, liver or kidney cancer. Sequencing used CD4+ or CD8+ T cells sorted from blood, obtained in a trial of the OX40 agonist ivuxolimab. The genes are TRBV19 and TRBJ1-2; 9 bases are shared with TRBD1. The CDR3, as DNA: TGTGCCAGTAGTCGGGGACAGGGCCTCTATGGCTACACCTTC. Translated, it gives CASSRGQGLYGYTF. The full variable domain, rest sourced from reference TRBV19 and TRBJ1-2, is DGGITQSPKYLFRKEGQNVTLSCEQNLNHDAMYWYRQDPGQGLRLIYYSQIVNDFQKGDIAEGYSVSREKKESFPLTVTSAQKNPTAFYLCASSRGQGLYGYTFGSGTRLTVV.